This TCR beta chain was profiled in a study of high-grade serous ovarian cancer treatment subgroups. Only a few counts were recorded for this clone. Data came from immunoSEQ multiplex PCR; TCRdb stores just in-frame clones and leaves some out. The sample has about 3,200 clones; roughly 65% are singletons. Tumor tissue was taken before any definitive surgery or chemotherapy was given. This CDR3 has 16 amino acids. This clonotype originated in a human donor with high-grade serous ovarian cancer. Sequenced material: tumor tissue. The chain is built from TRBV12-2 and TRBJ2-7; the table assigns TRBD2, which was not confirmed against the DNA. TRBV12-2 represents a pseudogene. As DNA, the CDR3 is TGTGCAAGTCGCTCCCCTCCTAGCGGCACTTCCTACGAGCAGTACTTC. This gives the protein CASRSPPSGTSYEQYF.